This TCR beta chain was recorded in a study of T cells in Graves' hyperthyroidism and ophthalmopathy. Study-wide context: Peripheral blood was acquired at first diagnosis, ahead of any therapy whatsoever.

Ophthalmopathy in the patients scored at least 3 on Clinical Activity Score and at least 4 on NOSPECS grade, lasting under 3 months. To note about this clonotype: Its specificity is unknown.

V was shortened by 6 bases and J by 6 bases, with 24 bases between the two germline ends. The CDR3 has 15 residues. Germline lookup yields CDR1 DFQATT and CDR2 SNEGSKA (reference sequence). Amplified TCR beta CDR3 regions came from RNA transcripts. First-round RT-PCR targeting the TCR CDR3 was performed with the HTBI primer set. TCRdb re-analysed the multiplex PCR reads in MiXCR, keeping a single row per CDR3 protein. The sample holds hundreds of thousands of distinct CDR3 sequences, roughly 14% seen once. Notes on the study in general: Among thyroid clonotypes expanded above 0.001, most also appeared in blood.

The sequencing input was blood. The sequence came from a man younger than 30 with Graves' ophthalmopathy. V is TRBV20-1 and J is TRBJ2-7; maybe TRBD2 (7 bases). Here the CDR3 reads CSARKGQPGGVEQYF. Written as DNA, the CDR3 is TGCAGTGCCAGGAAAGGACAGCCGGGAGGTGTCGAGCAGTACTTC.